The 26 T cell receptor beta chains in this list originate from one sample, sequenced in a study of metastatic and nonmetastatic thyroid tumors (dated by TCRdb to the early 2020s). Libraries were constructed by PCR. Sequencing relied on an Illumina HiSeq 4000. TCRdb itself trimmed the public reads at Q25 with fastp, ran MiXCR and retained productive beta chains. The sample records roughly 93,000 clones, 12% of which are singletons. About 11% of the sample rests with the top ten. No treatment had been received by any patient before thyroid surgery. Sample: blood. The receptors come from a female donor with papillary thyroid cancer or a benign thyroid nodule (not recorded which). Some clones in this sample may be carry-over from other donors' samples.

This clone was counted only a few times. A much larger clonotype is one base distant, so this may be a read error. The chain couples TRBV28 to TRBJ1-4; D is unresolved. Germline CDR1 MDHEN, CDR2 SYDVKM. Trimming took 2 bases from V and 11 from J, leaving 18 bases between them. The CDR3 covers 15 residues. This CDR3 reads CASSLRACAFSKLFF. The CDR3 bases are TGTGCCAGCAGTTTACGGGCGTGTGCCTTTTCGAAACTGTTTTTT.

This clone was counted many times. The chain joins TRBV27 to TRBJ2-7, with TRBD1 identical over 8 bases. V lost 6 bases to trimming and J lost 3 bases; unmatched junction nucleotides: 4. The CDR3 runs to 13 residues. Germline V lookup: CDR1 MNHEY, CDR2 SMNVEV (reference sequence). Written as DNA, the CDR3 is TGTGCCAGCAGCCGGACAGGGAACTACGAGCAGTACTTC. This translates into CASSRTGNYEQYF.

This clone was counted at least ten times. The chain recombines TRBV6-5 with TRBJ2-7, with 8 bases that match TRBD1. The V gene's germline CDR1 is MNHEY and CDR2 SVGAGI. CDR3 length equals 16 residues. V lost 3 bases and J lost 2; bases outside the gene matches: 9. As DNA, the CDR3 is TGTGCCAGCAGTTATGGACAGGGCGTTCCTCCCTACGAGCAGTACTTC. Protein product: CASSYGQGVPPYEQYF.

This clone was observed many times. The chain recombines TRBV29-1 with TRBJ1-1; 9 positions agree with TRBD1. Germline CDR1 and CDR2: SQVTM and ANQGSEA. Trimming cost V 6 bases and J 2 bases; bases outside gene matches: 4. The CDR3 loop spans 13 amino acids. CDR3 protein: CSVVTGGNTEAFF. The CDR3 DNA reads TGCAGCGTCGTGACAGGGGGAAACACTGAAGCTTTCTTT.

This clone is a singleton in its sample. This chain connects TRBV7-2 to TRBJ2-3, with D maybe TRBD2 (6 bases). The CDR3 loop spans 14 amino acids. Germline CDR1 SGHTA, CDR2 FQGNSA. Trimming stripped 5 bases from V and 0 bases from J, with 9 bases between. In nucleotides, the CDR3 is TGTGCCAGCAGCAAAGGGAGGAGCACAGATACGCAGTATTTT. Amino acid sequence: CASSKGRSTDTQYF.

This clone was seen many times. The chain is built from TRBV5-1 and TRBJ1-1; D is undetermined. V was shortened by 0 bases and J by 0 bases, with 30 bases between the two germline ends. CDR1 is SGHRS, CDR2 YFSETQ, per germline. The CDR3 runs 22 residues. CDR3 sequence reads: CASSLASMEIGPLGGMNTEAFF. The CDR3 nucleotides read TGCGCCAGCAGCTTGGCCTCTATGGAGATAGGACCCCTGGGAGGGATGAACACTGAAGCTTTCTTT.

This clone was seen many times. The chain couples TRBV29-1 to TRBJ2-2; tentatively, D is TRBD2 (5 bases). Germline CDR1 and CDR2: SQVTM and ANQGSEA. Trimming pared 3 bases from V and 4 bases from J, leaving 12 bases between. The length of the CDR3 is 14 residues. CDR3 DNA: TGCAGCGTTGAGGACTCCTCGAGCACCGGGGAGCTGTTTTTT. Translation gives CSVEDSSSTGELFF.

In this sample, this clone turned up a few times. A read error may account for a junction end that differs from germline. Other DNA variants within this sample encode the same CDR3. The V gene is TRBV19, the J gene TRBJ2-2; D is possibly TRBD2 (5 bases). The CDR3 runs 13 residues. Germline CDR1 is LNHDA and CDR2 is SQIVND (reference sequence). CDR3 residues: CALTSGRTGELFF. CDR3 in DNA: TGTGCCCTCACATCAGGTCGCACCGGGGAGTTGTTTTTT. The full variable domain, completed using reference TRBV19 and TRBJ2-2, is DGGITQSPKYLFRKEGQNVTLSCEQNLNHDAMYWYRQDPGQGLRLIYYSQIVNDFQKGDIAEGYSVSREKKESFPLTVTSAQKNPTAFYLCALTSGRTGELFFGEGSRLTVL.

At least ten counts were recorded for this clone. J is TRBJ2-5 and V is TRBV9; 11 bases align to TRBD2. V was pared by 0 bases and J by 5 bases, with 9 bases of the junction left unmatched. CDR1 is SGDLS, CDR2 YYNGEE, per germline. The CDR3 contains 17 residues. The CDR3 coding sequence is TGTGCCAGCAGCGTAGGACTAGCGGGAAGGACGGGGGAGACCCAGTACTTC. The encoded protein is CASSVGLAGRTGETQYF.

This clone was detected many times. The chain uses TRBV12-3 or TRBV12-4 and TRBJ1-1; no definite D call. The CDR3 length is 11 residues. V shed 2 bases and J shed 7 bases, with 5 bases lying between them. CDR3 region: CASSLRGEAFF. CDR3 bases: TGTGCCAGCAGTTTACGCGGTGAAGCTTTCTTT.

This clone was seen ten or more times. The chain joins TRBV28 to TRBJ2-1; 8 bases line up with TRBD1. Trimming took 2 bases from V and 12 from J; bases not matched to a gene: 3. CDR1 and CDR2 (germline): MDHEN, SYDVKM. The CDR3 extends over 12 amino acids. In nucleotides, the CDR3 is TGTGCCAGCAGTTTAACAGGGGGGTCGCAGTTCTTC. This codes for CASSLTGGSQFF.

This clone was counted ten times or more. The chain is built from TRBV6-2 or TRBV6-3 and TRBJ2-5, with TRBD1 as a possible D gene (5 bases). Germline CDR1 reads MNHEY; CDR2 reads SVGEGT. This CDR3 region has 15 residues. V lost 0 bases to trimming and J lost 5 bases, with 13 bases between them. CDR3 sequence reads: CASSYSIGVSETQYF. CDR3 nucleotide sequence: TGTGCCAGCAGTTACTCGATAGGGGTCTCCGAGACCCAGTACTTC.

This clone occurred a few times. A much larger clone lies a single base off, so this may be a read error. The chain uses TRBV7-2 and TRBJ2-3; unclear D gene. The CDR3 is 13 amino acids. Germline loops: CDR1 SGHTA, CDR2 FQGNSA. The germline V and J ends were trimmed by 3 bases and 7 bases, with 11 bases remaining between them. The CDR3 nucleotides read TGTGCCAGCAGCTTGCGGCGCTCATATACGCAGTATTTT. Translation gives CASSLRRSYTQYF.

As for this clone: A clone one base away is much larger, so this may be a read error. The CDR3 nucleotides read TGTGCCAGCAGATCGGCGTACCAAGAGACCCAGTACTTC. As protein: CASRSAYQETQYF. The rearrangement links TRBV5-5 to TRBJ2-5; D is unresolved. The CDR3 runs 13 residues. The germline gives CDR1 SGHKS, CDR2 YYEKEE (reference sequence). The V gene lost 5 bases and the J gene lost 0 bases, with 8 bases spanning the gap.

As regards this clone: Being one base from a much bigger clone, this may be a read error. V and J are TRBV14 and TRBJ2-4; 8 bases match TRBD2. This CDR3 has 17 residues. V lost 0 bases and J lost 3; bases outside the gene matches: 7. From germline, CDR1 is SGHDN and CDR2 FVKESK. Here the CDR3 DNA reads TGTGCCAGCAGCCAAGATCTCTCCGGGACTAGCAAAAACATTCAGTACTTC. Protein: CASSQDLSGTSKNIQYF.

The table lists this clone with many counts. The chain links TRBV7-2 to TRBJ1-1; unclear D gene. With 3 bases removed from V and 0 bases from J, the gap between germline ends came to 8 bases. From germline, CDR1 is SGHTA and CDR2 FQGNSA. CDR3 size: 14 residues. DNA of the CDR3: TGTGCCAGCAGCTTCGGTGGATTGAACACTGAAGCTTTCTTT. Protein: CASSFGGLNTEAFF.

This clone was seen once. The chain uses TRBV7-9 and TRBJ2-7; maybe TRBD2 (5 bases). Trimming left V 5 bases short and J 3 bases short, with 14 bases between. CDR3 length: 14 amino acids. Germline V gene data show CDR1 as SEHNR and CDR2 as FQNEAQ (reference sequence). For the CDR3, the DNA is TGTGCCAGCAGCAGATCGGAGGTTCGCTACGAGCAGTACTTC. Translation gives CASSRSEVRYEQYF.

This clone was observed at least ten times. CDR3 coding DNA: TGTGCCAGCAGTTATTTTCGAGCGGGAGGGCCGGGAAGCTCCTACAATGAGCAGTTCTTC. This sequence encodes CASSYFRAGGPGSSYNEQFF. The J gene is TRBJ2-1, the V gene TRBV6-9; 10 nucleotides align to TRBD2. Trimming cost V 1 base and J 0 bases; bases outside gene matches: 12. From germline, CDR1 is MNHGY and CDR2 SVAAGI. The CDR3 contains 20 residues.

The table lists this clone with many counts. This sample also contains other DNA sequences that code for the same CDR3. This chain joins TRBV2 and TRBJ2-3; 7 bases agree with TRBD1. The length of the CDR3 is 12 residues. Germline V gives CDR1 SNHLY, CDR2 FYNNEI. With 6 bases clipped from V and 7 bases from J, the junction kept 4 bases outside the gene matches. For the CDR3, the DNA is TGTGCCAGCAGGGGACAGTCATATACGCAGTATTTT. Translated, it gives CASRGQSYTQYF.

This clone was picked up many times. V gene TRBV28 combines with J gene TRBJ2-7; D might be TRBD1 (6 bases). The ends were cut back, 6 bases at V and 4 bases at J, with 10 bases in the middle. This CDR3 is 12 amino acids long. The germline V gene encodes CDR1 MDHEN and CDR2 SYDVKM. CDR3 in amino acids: CASSVTGYEQYF. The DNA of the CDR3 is TGTGCCAGCAGCGTGACAGGTTACGAGCAGTACTTC.

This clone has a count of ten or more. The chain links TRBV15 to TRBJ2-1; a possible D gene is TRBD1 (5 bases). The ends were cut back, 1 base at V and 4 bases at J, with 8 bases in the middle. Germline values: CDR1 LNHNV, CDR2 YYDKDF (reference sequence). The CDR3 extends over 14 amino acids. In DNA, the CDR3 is TGTGCCACCAGCAGAGGGACATTTTACAATGAGCAGTTCTTC. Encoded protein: CATSRGTFYNEQFF. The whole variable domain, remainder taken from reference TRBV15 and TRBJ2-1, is DAMVIQNPRYQVTQFGKPVTLSCSQTLNHNVMYWYQQKSSQAPKLLFHYYDKDFNNEADTPDNFQSRRPNTSFCFLDIRSPGLGDTAMYLCATSRGTFYNEQFFGPGTRLTVL.

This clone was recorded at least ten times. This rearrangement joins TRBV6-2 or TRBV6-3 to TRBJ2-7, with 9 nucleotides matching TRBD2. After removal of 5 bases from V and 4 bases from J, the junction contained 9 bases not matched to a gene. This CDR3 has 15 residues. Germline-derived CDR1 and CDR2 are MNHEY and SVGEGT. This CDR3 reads CASSDLAGVSYEQYF. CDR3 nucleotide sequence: TGTGCCAGCAGTGATTTAGCGGGAGTGAGTTACGAGCAGTACTTC.

The CDR3 region has the DNA TGCAGTGCTCAGTCTAGCGGGACAGATACCTACGAGCAGTACTTC. This codes for CSAQSSGTDTYEQYF. V and J are TRBV20-1 and TRBJ2-7, with 9 bases identical to TRBD2. This CDR3 contains 15 residues. From germline, CDR1 is DFQATT and CDR2 SNEGSKA (reference sequence). Trimming at V came to 5 bases and at J to 2 bases, leaving 10 bases not matched to a gene.

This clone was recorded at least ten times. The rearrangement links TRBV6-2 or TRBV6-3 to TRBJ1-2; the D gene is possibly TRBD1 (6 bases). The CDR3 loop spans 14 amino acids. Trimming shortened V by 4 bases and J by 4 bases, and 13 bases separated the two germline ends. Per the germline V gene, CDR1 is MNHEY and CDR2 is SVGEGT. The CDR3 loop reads CASSLGQQSYGYTF. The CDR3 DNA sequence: TGTGCCAGCAGTTTAGGACAGCAAAGCTATGGCTACACCTTC.

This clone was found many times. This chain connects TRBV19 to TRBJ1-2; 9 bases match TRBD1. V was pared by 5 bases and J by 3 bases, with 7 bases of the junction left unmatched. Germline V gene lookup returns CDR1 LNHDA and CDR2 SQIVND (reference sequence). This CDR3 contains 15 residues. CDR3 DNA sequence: TGTGCCAGTAGTCGCCGGGACAGGGAAGACTATGGCTACACCTTC. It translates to CASSRRDREDYGYTF.

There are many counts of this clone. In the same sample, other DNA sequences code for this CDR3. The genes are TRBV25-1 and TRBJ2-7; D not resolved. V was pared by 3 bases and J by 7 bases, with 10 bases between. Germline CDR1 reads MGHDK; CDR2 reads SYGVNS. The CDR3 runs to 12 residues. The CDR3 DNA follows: TGTGCCAGCAGTGACGGCCCTCGGGAGCAGTACTTC. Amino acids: CASSDGPREQYF.